This is a list of T cell receptor beta chains from one sample in a study of graft-versus-host responses after intestinal transplantation. Their specific antigens are unknown. Sequencing used immunoSEQ multiplex PCR; TCRdb keeps in-frame clones, though not all of them. The sample holds around 90,000 clones; roughly 91% are singletons and the top ten take 1.1%. Sequencing was performed on unstimulated CD8+ T cells sorted from spleen or lymph node cells, taken before transplant. The receptors originated from a human donor who was the organ donor for an intestinal transplant. Both conserved end residues are part of each CDR3. The order of the fields is J gene, D gene, V gene, clone size, CDR3 protein, CDR3 DNA. D genes are given only for firm matches. Expanded clones get a size class; other rows say once, few or many, or leave the size out.

TRBJ2-7 | - | TRBV2 | once | CASVGPGLTHQYEQYF | TGTGCCAGCGTCGGTCCAGGACTGACACACCAATACGAGCAGTACTTC
TRBJ1-1 | - | TRBV28 | - | CASSLEWAAEAFF | TGTGCCAGCAGTTTAGAGTGGGCCGCTGAAGCTTTCTTT
TRBJ1-2 | TRBD1 | TRBV9 | - | CAGGQGLDYGYTF | TGTGCCGGGGGACAGGGGTTAGACTATGGCTACACCTTC
TRBJ1-5 | - | TRBV4-3 | once | CASSHTTGTGIQPQHF | TGCGCCAGCAGCCACACAACAGGGACGGGAATTCAGCCCCAGCATTTT
TRBJ2-7 | - | TRBV7-2 | - | CASSSPPRGRDGGVYEQYF | TGTGCCAGCAGCTCCCCGCCGCGGGGGCGGGATGGTGGGGTCTACGAGCAGTACTTC
TRBJ1-4 | - | TRBV20-1 | - | CSPHPEKLFF | TGCAGTCCACACCCTGAAAAACTGTTTTTT
TRBJ2-1 | TRBD2 | TRBV13 | few | CASSPRAQRGVDEQFF | TGTGCCAGCAGCCCCAGGGCCCAGCGGGGGGTCGATGAGCAGTTCTTC
TRBJ2-1 | TRBD2 | TRBV7-2 | - | CASSLTSGAYNEQFF | TGTGCCAGCAGCCTCACTAGCGGGGCTTACAATGAGCAGTTCTTC
TRBJ2-1 | - | TRBV7-4 | - | CASTRKTGDPSSYNEQFF | TGTGCCAGCACAAGAAAGACAGGCGATCCCAGCTCCTACAATGAGCAGTTCTTC
TRBJ1-6 | TRBD1 | TRBV30 | once | CAWGSGTGDSPLHF | TGTGCCTGGGGCTCAGGGACAGGGGATTCACCCCTCCACTTT
TRBJ1-1 | TRBD1 | TRBV19 | - | CASSNRGENTEAFF | TGTGCCAGTAGTAACAGGGGGGAGAACACTGAAGCTTTCTTT